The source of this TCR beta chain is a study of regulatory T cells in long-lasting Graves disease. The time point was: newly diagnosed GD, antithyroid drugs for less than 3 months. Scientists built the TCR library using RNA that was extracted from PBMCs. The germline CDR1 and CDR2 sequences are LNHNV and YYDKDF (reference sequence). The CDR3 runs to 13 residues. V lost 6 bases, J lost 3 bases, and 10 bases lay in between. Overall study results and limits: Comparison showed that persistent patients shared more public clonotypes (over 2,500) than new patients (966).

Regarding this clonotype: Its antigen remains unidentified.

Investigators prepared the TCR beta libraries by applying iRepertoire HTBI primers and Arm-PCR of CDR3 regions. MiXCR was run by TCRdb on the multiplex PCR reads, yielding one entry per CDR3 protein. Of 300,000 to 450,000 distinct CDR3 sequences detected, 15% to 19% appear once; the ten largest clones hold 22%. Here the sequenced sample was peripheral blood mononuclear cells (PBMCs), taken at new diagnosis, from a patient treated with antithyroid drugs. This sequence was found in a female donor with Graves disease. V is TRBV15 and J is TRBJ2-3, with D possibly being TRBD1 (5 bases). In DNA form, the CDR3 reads TGTGCCACCAGGACAGTTGGGACAGATACGCAGTATTTT. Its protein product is CATRTVGTDTQYF. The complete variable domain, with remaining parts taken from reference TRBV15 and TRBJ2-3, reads DAMVIQNPRYQVTQFGKPVTLSCSQTLNHNVMYWYQQKSSQAPKLLFHYYDKDFNNEADTPDNFQSRRPNTSFCFLDIRSPGLGDTAMYLCATRTVGTDTQYFGPGTRLTVL.